The clone carrying this T cell receptor beta chain has just one count. Its antigen is as yet unknown. The germline V gene encodes CDR1 MNHEY and CDR2 SMNVEV (reference sequence). Trimming at V came to 7 bases and at J to 5 bases, leaving 3 bases not matched to a gene. The CDR3 loop spans 12 amino acids. MiXCR, run by TCRdb on the reads, gives a single entry per CDR3 protein. In the table there are hundreds of thousands of distinct CDR3 sequences, roughly 43% of which are singletons. This sample is drawn from a study of T cell repertoires in cytomegalovirus infection. Study in general: Recently identified HLA-C-restricted CMV epitopes were used, and well-studied HLA-B-restricted CMV epitopes were used as well. Evidence of both CMV infection and a matching HLA type came from public TCR beta signatures. Study observations and caveats: Cumulated frequencies of public TCR beta families served to identify carriers of CMV plus the relevant HLA. The study found HLA-C-restricted CMV-specific TCR beta clonotypes dominating the ex vivo response.

This receptor was identified in a human donor in good health (CMV status not recorded). Some clones in this sample may be carry-over from other donors' samples. The V and J genes are TRBV27 and TRBJ2-7; 9 bases match TRBD1. This specimen consisted of cultured PBMCs, obtained from culture after CMV antigen stimulation. CDR3 in amino acids: CASKGQGNEQYF. The CDR3 region has the DNA TGTGCCAGCAAGGGACAGGGCAACGAGCAGTACTTC.